The clone carrying this T cell receptor beta chain was found once. Its specificity is not known. The data belong to a study of T cell clonotyping in hematopoietic cell transplantation. Study results and limitations: Pathologically expanded recipient clonotypes increased progressively from day 30 to day 180 as diversity fell. Graft donor and pretransplant recipient Inverse Simpson Index values predicted broader posttransplant TCR diversity.

Recipient blood drawn about 28 days pretransplant and days 30, 100, 180 after. V gave up 8 bases and J gave up 0 bases, with 8 bases separating them. This CDR3 is 13 amino acids long. In germline, CDR1 is MNHNS, CDR2 SASEGT. The protocol was immunoSEQ multiplex PCR, while the TCRdb copy is restricted to in-frame clones and leaves out a portion. The table has some 4,000 clones, around 95% seen once. The sequenced sample was peripheral blood mononuclear cells, obtained 30 days after allogeneic stem cell transplant. This receptor was obtained from an older male patient who had an allogeneic stem cell transplant from an unrelated donor, so T cells may come from the graft donor. Some clones in this sample may be carry-over from other donors' samples. The rearrangement joins TRBV6-1 to TRBJ2-1; TRBD2 might be the D (5 bases). The CDR3 DNA sequence: TGTGCCAGCCCGGGAACCTCCTACAATGAGCAGTTCTTC. This sequence encodes CASPGTSYNEQFF.